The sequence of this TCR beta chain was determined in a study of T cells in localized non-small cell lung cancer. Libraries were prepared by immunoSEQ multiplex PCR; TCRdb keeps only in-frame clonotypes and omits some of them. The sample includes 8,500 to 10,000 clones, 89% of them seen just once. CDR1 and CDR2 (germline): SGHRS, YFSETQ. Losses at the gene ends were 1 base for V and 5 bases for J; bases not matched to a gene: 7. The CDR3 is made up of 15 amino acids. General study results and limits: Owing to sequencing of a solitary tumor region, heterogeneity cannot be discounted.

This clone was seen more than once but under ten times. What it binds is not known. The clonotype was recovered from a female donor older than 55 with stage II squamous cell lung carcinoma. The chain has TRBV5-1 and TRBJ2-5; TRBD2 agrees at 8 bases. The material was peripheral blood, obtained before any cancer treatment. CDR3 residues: CASSLLLADEETQYF. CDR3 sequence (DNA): TGCGCCAGCAGCTTGTTACTAGCGGACGAGGAGACCCAGTACTTC.